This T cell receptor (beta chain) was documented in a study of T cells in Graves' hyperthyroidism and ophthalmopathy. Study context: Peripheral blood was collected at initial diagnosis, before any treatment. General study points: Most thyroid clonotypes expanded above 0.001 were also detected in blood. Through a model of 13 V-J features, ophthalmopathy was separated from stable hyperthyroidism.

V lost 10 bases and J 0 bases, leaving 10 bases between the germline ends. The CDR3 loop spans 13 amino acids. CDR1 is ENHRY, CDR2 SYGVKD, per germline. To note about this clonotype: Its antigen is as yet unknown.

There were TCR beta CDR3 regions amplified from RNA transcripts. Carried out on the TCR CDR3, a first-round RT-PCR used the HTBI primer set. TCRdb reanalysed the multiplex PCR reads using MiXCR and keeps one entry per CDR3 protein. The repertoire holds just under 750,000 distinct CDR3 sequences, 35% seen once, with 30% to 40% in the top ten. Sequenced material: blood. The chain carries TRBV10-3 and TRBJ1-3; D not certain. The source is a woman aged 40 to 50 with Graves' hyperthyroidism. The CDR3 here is CASNRASGNTIYF. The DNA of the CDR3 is TGTGCCAGTAATCGAGCCTCTGGAAACACCATATATTTT.